What follows describes a single TCR beta chain. Its target is not known. Treatment reported: some 20 received Ad26.COV2.S at low or high dose, single or two shots; about 5 received placebo; per-sample allocation not given. Day 63 following the first vaccine or placebo injection was when the samples were taken. Generated by immunoSEQ multiplex PCR, the TCRdb table keeps only in-frame clones and is missing some. Of 300,000 to 350,000 clones listed, about 90% were seen once; the top ten hold approximately 5%. V lost 8 bases to trimming and J lost 3 bases, with 13 bases between them. The CDR3 has 13 amino acids. The germline V gene has CDR1 LGHDT and CDR2 YNNKEL (reference sequence). This entry is derived from a study of Ad26.COV2.S vaccination and SARS-CoV-2 variants. Study-wide background: The authors gave Ad26.COV2.S intramuscularly, either once or twice 56 days apart. Findings of the study overall: A substantial breadth of spike-specific CD8+ and CD4+ T cell responses after vaccination has been reported. It was vaccine recipients, not placebo recipients, who had the higher spike-specific TCR breadth.

This clonotype was sampled from a person aged 18-60 years who received the Ad26.COV2.S COVID-19 vaccine or a placebo. V usage is TRBV3-1 (or the pseudogene TRBV3-2) and J usage is TRBJ1-1, with a possible D match to TRBD1 (5 bases). The source was peripheral blood, collected in a trial of Ad26.COV2.S vaccine versus placebo. CDR3 DNA: TGTGCCAGCGTTGGGGGGAGTCACACTGAAGCTTTCTTT. It encodes CASVGGSHTEAFF.